Given below is one T cell receptor (beta chain) in context. Authors' data handling: Counts of nucleated cells, estimated from reference gene primer amplification, were obtained. Profiling relied on immunoSEQ multiplex PCR, and the TCRdb table lists in-frame clones only, not all of them. The V and J calls and clone size are taken from that table; D and trimming were inferred from the DNA. The sample has about 55,000 clones, around 90% seen once. This specimen comes from a study of blood T cell repertoires in COVID-19. Per the germline V gene, CDR1 is SQVTM and CDR2 is ANQGSEA. With 5 bases removed from V and 4 bases from J, the gap between germline ends came to 8 bases. CDR3 length: 11 residues.

This chain connects TRBV29-1 to TRBJ1-2; D gene unclear. Sample: peripheral blood. The TCR originated in a human donor with active COVID-19. The donor label of this sample is uncertain. As DNA, the CDR3 is TGCAGCGTTTTGGGGAGCTATGGCTACACCTTC. Translated, it gives CSVLGSYGYTF.